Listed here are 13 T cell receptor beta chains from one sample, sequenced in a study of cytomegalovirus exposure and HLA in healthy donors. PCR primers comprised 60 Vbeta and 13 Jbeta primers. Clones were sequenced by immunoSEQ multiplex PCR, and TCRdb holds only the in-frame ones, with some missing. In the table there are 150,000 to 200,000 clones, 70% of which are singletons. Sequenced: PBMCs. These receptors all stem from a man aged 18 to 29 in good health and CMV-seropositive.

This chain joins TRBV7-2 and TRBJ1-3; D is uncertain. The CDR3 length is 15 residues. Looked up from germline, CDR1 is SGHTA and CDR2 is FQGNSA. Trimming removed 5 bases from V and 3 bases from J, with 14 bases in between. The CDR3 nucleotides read TGTGCCAGCAGCACGTACTCGGAGAGTGGAAACACCATATATTTT. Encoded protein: CASSTYSESGNTIYF.

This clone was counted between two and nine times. The CDR3 is CASSREGNEQFF. The CDR3 DNA reads as TGCGCCAGCAGCCGGGAAGGGAATGAGCAGTTCTTC. The chain joins TRBV5-1 to TRBJ2-1; D may be TRBD2 (5 bases). The CDR3 spans 12 residues. V was clipped by 4 bases and J by 7 bases, with 9 bases between them. Per germline, CDR1 SGHRS and CDR2 YFSETQ.

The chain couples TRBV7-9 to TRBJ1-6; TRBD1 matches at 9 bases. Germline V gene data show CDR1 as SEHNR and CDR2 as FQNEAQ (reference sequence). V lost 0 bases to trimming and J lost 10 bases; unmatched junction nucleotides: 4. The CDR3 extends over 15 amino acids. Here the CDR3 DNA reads TGTGCCAGCAGCTTAGCCGGGACAGGGCGATCACCCCTCCACTTT. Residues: CASSLAGTGRSPLHF. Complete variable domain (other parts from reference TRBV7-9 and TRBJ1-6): DTGVSQNPRHKITKRGQNVTFRCDPISEHNRLYWYRQTLGQGPEFLTYFQNEAQLEKSRLLSDRFSAERPKGSFSTLEIQRTEQGDSAMYLCASSLAGTGRSPLHFGNGTRLTVT.

The CDR3 spells CAWSPMTLTNSPLHF. For the CDR3, the DNA is TGTGCCTGGAGTCCTATGACACTTACCAATTCACCCCTCCACTTT. The V call is TRBV30, the J call TRBJ1-6, with D hard to call. Germline CDR1 GTSNPN, CDR2 SVGIG (reference sequence). The germline V and J ends were trimmed by 2 bases and 7 bases, with 15 bases remaining between them. There are 15 residues in the CDR3.

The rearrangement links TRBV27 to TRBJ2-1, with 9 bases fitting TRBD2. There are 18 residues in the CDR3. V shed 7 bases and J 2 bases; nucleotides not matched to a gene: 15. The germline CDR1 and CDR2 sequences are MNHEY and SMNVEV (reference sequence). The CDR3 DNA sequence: TGTGCCAGCAAGTCTAGCGGGGAGTGGAGATATCCCTACAATGAGCAGTTCTTC. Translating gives CASKSSGEWRYPYNEQFF.

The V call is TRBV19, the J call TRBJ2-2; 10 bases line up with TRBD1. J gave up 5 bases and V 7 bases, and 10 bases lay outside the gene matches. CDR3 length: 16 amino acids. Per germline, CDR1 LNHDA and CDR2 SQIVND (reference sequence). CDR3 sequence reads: CASTDRGRQWTGELFF. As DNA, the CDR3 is TGTGCCAGTACCGACAGGGGGCGCCAATGGACCGGGGAGCTGTTTTTT.

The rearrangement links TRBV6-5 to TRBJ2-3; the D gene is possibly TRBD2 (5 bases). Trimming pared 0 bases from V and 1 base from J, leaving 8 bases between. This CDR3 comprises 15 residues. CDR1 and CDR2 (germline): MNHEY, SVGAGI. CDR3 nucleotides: TGTGCCAGCAGTTACTCGATCGGGGGCACAGATACGCAGTATTTT. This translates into CASSYSIGGTDTQYF.

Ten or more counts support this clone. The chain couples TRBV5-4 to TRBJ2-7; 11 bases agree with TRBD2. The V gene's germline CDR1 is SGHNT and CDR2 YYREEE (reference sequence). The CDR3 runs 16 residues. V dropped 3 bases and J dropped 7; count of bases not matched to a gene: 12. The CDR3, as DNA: TGTGCCAGCAGCTCTTTACTAGCGGGGGCTCGGGGAGAGCAGTACGTC. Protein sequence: CASSSLLAGARGEQYV.

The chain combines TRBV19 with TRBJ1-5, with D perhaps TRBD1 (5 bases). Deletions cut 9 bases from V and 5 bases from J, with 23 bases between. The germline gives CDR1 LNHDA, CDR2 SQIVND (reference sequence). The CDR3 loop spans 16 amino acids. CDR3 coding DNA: TGTGCCAGCTCGTCCCAAAGGGGTAAGATTGATCAGCCCCAGCATTTT. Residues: CASSSQRGKIDQPQHF.

The CDR3 bases are TGTGCCAGCAGCCCCCTCGGTAGGGCCAGGGGGCAAGGAAACACCATATATTTT. It codes for CASSPLGRARGQGNTIYF. This sequence joins TRBV5-5 and TRBJ1-3, with 8 bases matching TRBD1. CDR3 length: 18 residues. Germline V gives CDR1 SGHKS, CDR2 YYEKEE (reference sequence). V trimming: 4 bases; J trimming: 4 bases; junction bases outside the gene matches: 16.

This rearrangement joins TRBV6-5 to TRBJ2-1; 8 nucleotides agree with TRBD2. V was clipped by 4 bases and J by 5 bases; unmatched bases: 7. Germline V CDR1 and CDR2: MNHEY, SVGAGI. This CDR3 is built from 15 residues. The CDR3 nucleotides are TGTGCCAGCAGTTCTACTAGCGGAAACGACAATGAGCAGTTCTTC. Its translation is CASSSTSGNDNEQFF.

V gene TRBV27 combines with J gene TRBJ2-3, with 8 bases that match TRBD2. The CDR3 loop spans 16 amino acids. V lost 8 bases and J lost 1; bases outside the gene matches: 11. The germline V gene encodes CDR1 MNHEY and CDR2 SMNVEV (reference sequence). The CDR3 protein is CASRGPGGLRTDTQYF. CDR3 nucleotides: TGTGCCAGCCGCGGGCCGGGGGGGCTCCGCACAGATACGCAGTATTTT.

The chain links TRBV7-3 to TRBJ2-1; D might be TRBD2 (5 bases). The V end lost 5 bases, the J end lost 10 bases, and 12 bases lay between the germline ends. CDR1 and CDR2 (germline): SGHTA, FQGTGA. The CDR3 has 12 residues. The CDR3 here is CASSASPGEQFF. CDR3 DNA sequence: TGTGCCAGCAGCGCGTCGCCGGGGGAGCAGTTCTTC.